One T cell receptor beta chain is described in this entry. What it binds is unknown. V dropped 4 bases and J dropped 0; count of bases not matched to a gene: 12. Germline CDR1 reads DFQATT; CDR2 reads SNEGSKA (reference sequence). The CDR3 runs to 17 residues. The use of a sample-barcoded 5' primer and a J-beta primer mix characterized a second PCR of roughly 6 to 11 cycles. Each of the cDNA molecules was tagged by a template-switch adaptor with 12 random nucleotides. MiXCR, run by TCRdb on the 5' RACE reads, gives a single entry per CDR3 protein. The sample yields 550,000 to 600,000 distinct CDR3 sequences, approximately 30% seen once. The data derive from a study of blood T cells in healthy people across ages. Notes on the study in general: TCR beta diversity per million T cells fell roughly linearly with age. Because donor CMV status was unknown, expanded clonotype changes were possibly confounded.

The receptor comes from a woman in her seventies in good health. Source material: blood. The chain recombines TRBV20-1 with TRBJ2-1; TRBD2 agrees at 7 bases. CDR3 residues: CSATSLASGHSYNEQFF. The DNA for the CDR3 is TGCAGTGCTACAAGTTTGGCTAGCGGACACTCCTACAATGAGCAGTTCTTC.